The present T cell receptor beta chain was sequenced within a study of a mutant IDH1 vaccine in newly diagnosed glioma. The germline V and J ends were trimmed by 6 bases and 9 bases, with 15 bases remaining between them. Germline CDR1 reads MDHEN; CDR2 reads SYDVKM. This CDR3 is 12 amino acids long. Libraries were prepared by immunoSEQ multiplex PCR; TCRdb keeps only in-frame clonotypes and omits some of them. Of approximately 70,000 clones in the sample, 80% to 90% were seen once. The time point: baseline, week 1 (first vaccination visit). Treatment meaning: pre-vaccination baseline after standard-of-care therapy.

The V call is TRBV28, the J call TRBJ2-7, with D possibly being TRBD1 (6 bases). The material was PBMCs, obtained from a glioma patient treated with radiotherapy, temozolomide or both. The receptor was derived from a man between 25 and 39 years old with glioma. The CDR3 DNA reads as TGTGCCAGCAGCCCACAGGGAATTACGCAGTACTTC. This gives the protein CASSPQGITQYF.